This is a list of T cell receptor beta chains from one sample in a study of monozygotic twins with cystic fibrosis. Assay used: immunoSEQ multiplex PCR; TCRdb lists only in-frame clones, some missing. The sample shows 9,500 or so clones, 98% of them seen only once. Specimen: blood. These receptor sequences come from a girl aged 2-10 years with cystic fibrosis. CDR3s include the opening cysteine and the closing phenylalanine or tryptophan. D genes are given only for firm matches. Size values are once, few and many counts, or a class for expanded clones, and some rows have none.

clone size,V gene,J gene,D gene,CDR3 DNA,CDR3 protein
few,TRBV27,TRBJ1-1,TRBD1,TGTGCCAGCAGGATTGACAGGGGCTGGACTGAAGCTTTCTTT,CASRIDRGWTEAFF
-,TRBV7-9,TRBJ2-1,TRBD2,TGTGCCAGCAGCACCACGACTAGCGGGAGGGCCGGGCAGTTCTTC,CASSTTTSGRAGQFF
-,TRBV6-6,TRBJ1-1,TRBD1,TGTGCCAGCAGCCGGGTACAGGGGGCGGGCACTGAAGCTTTCTTT,CASSRVQGAGTEAFF
-,TRBV19,TRBJ1-2,-,TGTGCCAGTAGTTCCTCGACGACAGCGCGGGGCTACACCTTC,CASSSSTTARGYTF
-,TRBV5-1,TRBJ2-7,TRBD1,TGCGCCAGCAGCTCCACCGGGACAGGGGGCGACGAGCAGTACTTC,CASSSTGTGGDEQYF
-,TRBV5-4,TRBJ1-6,TRBD1,TGTGCCAGCAGCCGGCAGGGGGGGAATTCACCCCTCCACTTT,CASSRQGGNSPLHF
-,TRBV13,TRBJ2-1,TRBD1,TGTGCCAGCAGCTTTGGAAGGACAGGCCACAATGAGCAGTTCTTC,CASSFGRTGHNEQFF
-,TRBV7-2,TRBJ2-3,-,TGTGCCAGCAGCTTAGGCCTGACCCTCACAGATACGCAGTATTTT,CASSLGLTLTDTQYF
-,TRBV5-1,TRBJ2-5,-,TGCGCCAGCAGGGGACAAGAGACCCAGTACTTC,CASRGQETQYF
-,TRBV29-1,TRBJ2-5,TRBD2,TGCAGCACCCTAGCGGGGGAAGAGACCCAGTACTTC,CSTLAGEETQYF
-,TRBV5-6,TRBJ1-2,-,TGTGCCAGCAGGGCCGGGACAAGGGACTATGGCTACACCTTC,CASRAGTRDYGYTF
-,TRBV28,TRBJ2-3,TRBD2,TGTGCCAGCAGTCCTTTACTAGCGGAAAGCACAGATACGCAGTATTTT,CASSPLLAESTDTQYF
-,TRBV7-9,TRBJ1-1,-,TGTGCCAGCAGCTCAATTGATCAGGCTGAAGCTTTCTTT,CASSSIDQAEAFF
-,TRBV7-2,TRBJ2-7,-,TGTGCCAGCAGCTTCGTTCGTGGTTTTGGGCAGGGAAGGATTTACGAGCAGTACTTC,CASSFVRGFGQGRIYEQYF
-,TRBV7-8,TRBJ1-2,-,TGTGCCAGCAGGGAGGGAGACTATGGCTACACCTTC,CASREGDYGYTF